The 18 T cell receptor beta chains presented below share a single source sample, sequenced in a study of blood T cell repertoires in COVID-19. Clones were read by immunoSEQ multiplex PCR, and TCRdb kept only the in-frame ones, dropping some. The profile shows nearly 250,000 clones, roughly 79% of them singletons. The specimen was peripheral blood. These receptors all come from a woman aged 80 or over with acute or convalescent COVID-19.

This chain connects TRBV19 to TRBJ2-5, with 9 bases identical to TRBD1. The CDR3 runs 15 residues. Germline CDR1 and CDR2: LNHDA and SQIVND (reference sequence). J lost 5 bases, V lost 5 bases, and 9 bases had no gene match. CDR3 sequence: CASSPSGTGRETQYF. Written as DNA, the CDR3 is TGTGCCAGTAGTCCATCCGGGACAGGGAGGGAGACCCAGTACTTC.

J is TRBJ2-4 and V is TRBV19; TRBD2 aligns across 8 bases. V shed 3 bases and J 8 bases; nucleotides not matched to a gene: 12. CDR3 length: 16 residues. CDR1 is LNHDA, CDR2 SQIVND, per germline (reference sequence). The CDR3 nucleotides read TGTGCCAGTAGTATCCCGGGGGGGAGCAAGGGGCACATTCAGTACTTC. Protein: CASSIPGGSKGHIQYF. Together with reference TRBV19 and TRBJ2-4, the CDR3 gives the full variable domain: DGGITQSPKYLFRKEGQNVTLSCEQNLNHDAMYWYRQDPGQGLRLIYYSQIVNDFQKGDIAEGYSVSREKKESFPLTVTSAQKNPTAFYLCASSIPGGSKGHIQYFGAGTRLSVL.

The genes are TRBV6-5 and TRBJ1-5, with TRBD1 matching over 8 bases. The CDR3 covers 14 residues. The germline V gene encodes CDR1 MNHEY and CDR2 SVGAGI. After removal of 7 bases from V and 3 bases from J, the junction contained 5 bases not matched to a gene. The chain's CDR3 is CASTRQGPNQPQHF. CDR3 bases: TGTGCCAGCACTAGACAGGGGCCCAATCAGCCCCAGCATTTT.

The chain combines TRBV11-2 with TRBJ1-5; D is unclear. Trimming pared 1 base from V and 6 bases from J, leaving 10 bases between. There are 14 residues in the CDR3. The germline V gene has CDR1 SGHAT and CDR2 FQNNGV. This CDR3 is CASSLGFTGQPQHF. Written as DNA, the CDR3 is TGTGCCAGCAGCTTAGGTTTCACGGGTCAGCCCCAGCATTTT.

The V gene is TRBV29-1, the J gene TRBJ1-3; 8 nucleotides align to TRBD1. V shed 4 bases, J shed 0 bases, and the junction held 5 bases outside the gene matches. Germline V gene sequence: CDR1 SQVTM, CDR2 ANQGSEA. The CDR3 sequence is 15 residues long. The CDR3 is CSVADGTGSGNTIYF. Here the CDR3 DNA reads TGCAGCGTTGCTGACGGGACAGGCTCTGGAAACACCATATATTTT.

This chain joins TRBV19 and TRBJ1-2; 7 positions match TRBD1. V trimming: 5 bases; J trimming: 4 bases; junction bases outside the gene matches: 16. The CDR3 has 17 amino acids. Per germline, CDR1 LNHDA and CDR2 SQIVND (reference sequence). The DNA of the CDR3 is TGTGCCAGTAGTTTCGGACAGGCCTATCGGTGGGGCTATGGCTACACCTTC. This sequence encodes CASSFGQAYRWGYGYTF.

As concerns this clone: The same CDR3 can be traced to other DNA sequences in this sample. The chain combines TRBV7-8 with TRBJ2-7; TRBD2 matches at 8 bases. The V gene's germline CDR1 is SGHVS and CDR2 FQNEAQ. The CDR3 length is 15 residues. V trimming: 4 bases; J trimming: 0 bases; junction bases outside the gene matches: 5. This CDR3 is CASSSLSGSSYEQYF. The CDR3 DNA sequence: TGTGCCAGCAGCTCGCTAAGCGGGAGCTCCTACGAGCAGTACTTC.

The chain joins TRBV21-1 to TRBJ2-5; TRBD1 reflects the table's D call only, with no check against the DNA. TRBV21-1 is labeled a pseudogene. CDR3 size: 14 residues. The CDR3 protein is CASSIGQGGETQYF. The CDR3, as DNA: TGTGCCAGCAGCATAGGACAGGGCGGAGAGACCCAGTACTTC.

The chain combines TRBV9 with TRBJ2-1, with D possibly TRBD2 on 6 matching bases. The CDR3 is 13 amino acids. Trimming removed 0 bases from V and 9 bases from J, with 10 bases in between. The germline gives CDR1 SGDLS, CDR2 YYNGEE. CDR3 nucleotides: TGTGCCAGCAGCGTAGGTCTCGGGGGTGAGCAGTTCTTC. Protein: CASSVGLGGEQFF. The full variable domain, with the rest looked up from reference TRBV9 and TRBJ2-1, is DSGVTQTPKHLITATGQRVTLRCSPRSGDLSVYWYQQSLDQGLQFLIQYYNGEERAKGNILERFSAQQFPDLHSELNLSSLELGDSALYFCASSVGLGGEQFFGPGTRLTVL.

J is TRBJ1-4 and V is TRBV19; 10 positions agree with TRBD1. This CDR3 region has 14 residues. V trimming: 6 bases; J trimming: 5 bases; junction bases outside the gene matches: 3. From germline, CDR1 is LNHDA and CDR2 SQIVND (reference sequence). CDR3: CASSGGQGNEKLFF. The CDR3 bases are TGTGCCAGTAGCGGGGGACAGGGGAATGAAAAACTGTTTTTT.

The chain combines TRBV3-1 (or the pseudogene TRBV3-2) with TRBJ1-5; possible D gene TRBD1, 6 bases. The V gene lost 1 base and the J gene lost 4 bases, with 17 bases spanning the gap. Germline loops: CDR1 LGHDT, CDR2 YNNKEL (reference sequence). The CDR3 totals 17 residues. The CDR3 is CASSQGGRGGRNQPQHF. The CDR3 DNA is TGTGCCAGCAGCCAAGGGGGCAGGGGTGGACGGAATCAGCCCCAGCATTTT.

In regard to this clone: Sequence at one end of the junction differs from germline and may be a read error. The chain combines TRBV7-7 with TRBJ2-1; tentative D call: TRBD1 (5 bases). Germline values: CDR1 SSHAT, CDR2 FNYEAQ (reference sequence). The CDR3 sequence is 13 residues long. The CDR3 loop reads CASSLHRSNEQFF. The CDR3 nucleotides are TGTGCTAGCAGCCTACACAGGAGCAATGAGCAGTTCTTC.

This clone was recorded only once. In nucleotides, the CDR3 is TGTGCCAGCAGCTTAGTTGGACTAGCGGGGGGTTTTGCTTACGAGCAGTACTTC. This translates into CASSLVGLAGGFAYEQYF. The V call is TRBV7-2, the J call TRBJ2-7; 14 bases align to TRBD2. Germline assignment: CDR1 SGHTA and CDR2 FQGNSA. This CDR3 region has 18 residues. The V gene end was trimmed by 1 base and the J gene end by 4 bases; junction bases not matched to a gene: 9.

This clone occurred a few times. V usage is TRBV4-1 and J usage is TRBJ2-7, with a tentative D call TRBD2 (6 bases). The CDR3 runs to 20 residues. V was trimmed by 0 bases and J by 0 bases, leaving 24 bases between them. Germline values: CDR1 MGHRA, CDR2 YSYEKL. In DNA form, the CDR3 reads TGCGCCAGCAGCCAAGATTTCCGGGGAGCGCTAGCGTCCTCCTCCTACGAGCAGTACTTC. Protein sequence: CASSQDFRGALASSSYEQYF.

This chain links TRBV2 with TRBJ2-7; possibly TRBD2 for D (6 bases). V lost 3 bases, J lost 6 bases, and 9 bases lay in between. The CDR3 has 12 residues. The germline gives CDR1 SNHLY, CDR2 FYNNEI. CDR3 in DNA: TGTGCCAGCAGTGATCGGCGGGGCGAGCAGTACTTC. It yields the protein CASSDRRGEQYF.

The genes are TRBV3-1 (or the pseudogene TRBV3-2) and TRBJ1-2; 8 nucleotides line up with TRBD1. V lost 0 bases, J lost 4 bases, and 4 bases stayed unmatched. This CDR3 comprises 15 residues. Germline V gene sequence: CDR1 LGHDT, CDR2 YNNKEL (reference sequence). CDR3 in amino acids: CASSQESRGLYGYTF. The CDR3 DNA is TGTGCCAGCAGCCAAGAGAGCAGGGGGCTCTATGGCTACACCTTC.

The J gene is TRBJ2-2, the V gene TRBV12-5, with D perhaps matching TRBD2 (5 bases). Germline V gene data show CDR1 as LGHNT and CDR2 as FRNRAP. V lost 0 bases to trimming and J lost 7 bases, with 9 bases between them. The CDR3 covers 14 residues. As DNA, the CDR3 is TGTGCTAGTGGTTTGGTCTGGGAGAGCGGGGAGCTGTTTTTT. It is translated as CASGLVWESGELFF.

This chain links TRBV2 with TRBJ1-2; no firm D call. This CDR3 has 13 amino acids. The V gene lost 6 bases and the J gene lost 1 base, with 9 bases spanning the gap. Germline CDR1 is SNHLY and CDR2 is FYNNEI. The CDR3 coding sequence is TGTGCCAGCAGCTATAATTTTAACTATGGCTACACCTTC. Amino acids: CASSYNFNYGYTF.